This T cell receptor beta chain was identified in a study of T cells after yellow fever vaccination. Turning to the study itself: With SMART-Seq v4 Ultra Low Input, the fractions containing low cell numbers were prepared. General observations from the study: Researchers cautioned that FACS-sorted repertoires could harbor abundant clonotypes contaminating from the bulk population.

The CDR3 is made up of 15 amino acids. Trimming took 4 bases from V and 4 from J, leaving 14 bases between them. Germline V gene sequence: CDR1 LNHDA, CDR2 SQIVND (reference sequence). With regard to this clonotype: Its antigen is undetermined.

Template switching by 5'RACE produced TCR cDNA, adding a universal primer site and UMIs. TCRdb re-derived calls from the 5' RACE reads in MiXCR, one entry per CDR3 protein. The sample comprises under 200,000 distinct CDR3 sequences, about 10% of which are singletons, and just over 35% rests with the top ten. The starting material was CD8+ T cells sorted from PBMCs, obtained 15 days after the yellow fever booster vaccination. The chain employs TRBV19 and TRBJ2-1, with D possibly being TRBD1 (6 bases). The sequence was collected from a man between 18 and 35 years old who received the YFV17D yellow fever vaccine. CDR3 residues: CASSKTTGLYNEQFF. In DNA form, the CDR3 reads TGTGCCAGTAGTAAGACAACAGGGTTGTACAATGAGCAGTTCTTC.